A selection of T cell receptor beta chains follows, all from one sample in a study of T cells expressing NK-cell markers. TCRdb reprocessed the 5' RACE reads, keeping one entry per CDR3 protein, no DNA. The sample totals about 260,000 distinct CDR3 sequences; its top ten clones hold 0.39%. Sequenced input: blood T cells: a sorted CD56 or NKG2C T cell subset, CD4+ or CD8+ T cells, or bulk PBMC T cells (not recorded which). These receptors were collected from a man between 18 and 29 years old in good health. Both conserved end residues are part of each CDR3.

J,V,CDR3
TRBJ2-3,TRBV24-1,CATSGLGLAGEEGTQYF
TRBJ2-7,TRBV18,CASSLGTAGEQYF
TRBJ2-5,TRBV6-6,CASSGDFQETQYF
TRBJ2-2,TRBV7-3,CASSPFGGRGTGELFF
TRBJ2-3,TRBV29-1,CSVVGTLDKASGIDTQYF
TRBJ2-7,TRBV20-1,CSASGTGQTYEQYF
TRBJ1-2,TRBV4-1,CASSQDVGGYTF
TRBJ2-7,TRBV6-5,CASSLSRTGSGYEQYF
TRBJ2-3,TRBV29-1,CSVEEDSGTSTDTQYF
TRBJ2-7,TRBV5-1,CASSRTSGYEQYF
TRBJ2-1,TRBV5-1,CATSRPSGTSGRSSYNEQFF
TRBJ2-1,TRBV5-1,CASSLSASGGYNEQFF
TRBJ2-1,TRBV25-1,CASSETSSYNEQFF
TRBJ2-3,TRBV12-3/TRBV12-4,CASSLDTGTDTQYF
TRBJ1-2,TRBV2,CASRRQGPTYGYTF
TRBJ2-2,TRBV6-1,CASTGTRVPGELFF
TRBJ2-2,TRBV20-1,CSARLAGELFF
TRBJ1-1,TRBV3-1,CASSPGGPSEAFF
TRBJ2-1,TRBV12-3/TRBV12-4,CASRLAASYNEQFF
TRBJ1-5,TRBV5-4,CASSVQGKGRNQPQHF
TRBJ2-1,TRBV5-6,CASSLLYEQFF
TRBJ1-2,TRBV15,CATSRDPQGLVGYTF
TRBJ1-2,TRBV20-1,CSASGPLGGYTF
TRBJ2-1,TRBV25-1,CASSEFGSGSYNEQFF
TRBJ2-3,TRBV20-1,CSAPSQGDTDTQYF
TRBJ1-5,TRBV3-1,CASSQGPGSDQPQHF
TRBJ1-6,TRBV5-1,CASSQGDRAYSPLHF
TRBJ2-5,TRBV6-1,CASRLAGVETQYF
TRBJ2-5,TRBV3-1,CASSQESRAIKTQYF
TRBJ1-1,TRBV7-2,CASSPRRQGYTEAFF
TRBJ1-6,TRBV6-5,CASSYSIGGQGSSPLHF
TRBJ2-2,TRBV11-2,CASRPGAGKTGELFF
TRBJ2-3,TRBV10-2,CASRGQASDTQYF
TRBJ1-3,TRBV29-1,CSVQPQQGAGNTIYF
TRBJ1-5,TRBV6-1,CASSQQGSKPQHF
TRBJ2-3,TRBV20-1,CSASAQGSTDTQYF
TRBJ2-1,TRBV6-2/TRBV6-3,CASRFVDEQFF
TRBJ2-2,TRBV12-3/TRBV12-4,CAGSRTENTGELFF
TRBJ2-7,TRBV7-2,CASSLVLPLQYF
TRBJ2-5,TRBV20-1,CSARGTGAWETQYF
TRBJ2-6,TRBV15,CATSRGDGSSGANVLTF
TRBJ1-1,TRBV29-1,CSVQGYTEAFF
TRBJ2-1,TRBV7-2,CASSTRGGGEQFF
TRBJ2-1,TRBV7-9,CASSLPLGSGEQFF
TRBJ2-1,TRBV20-1,CSARPLVANNEQFF
TRBJ2-4,TRBV18,CASSPPAGVAKNIQYF
TRBJ2-7,TRBV10-3,CAISSGASDEQYF
TRBJ2-5,TRBV7-9,CASSPEKTQYF
TRBJ2-3,TRBV29-1,CSVGTGLTDTQYF
TRBJ1-1,TRBV20-1,CSASIPGRDTEAFF
TRBJ2-5,TRBV5-1,CASSLRGRQETQYF
TRBJ2-1,TRBV5-4,CASSDTYNEQFF
TRBJ1-2,TRBV13,CASRKDRVYGYTF
TRBJ2-1,TRBV4-3,CASSGLPYNEQFF
TRBJ2-5,TRBV7-2,CASSLDRGKETQYF